What follows are 4 T cell receptor beta chains derived from one specimen sequenced in a study of CD8+ T cells in alopecia areata. The treatment denotes: oral pan-JAK inhibitor, 5-10 mg twice daily. cDNA reverse transcribed from extracted RNA served as the sequencing template. Method: immunoSEQ multiplex PCR; TCRdb's copy keeps in-frame clones and lacks some. The sample has roughly 210,000 clones, approximately 45% seen once. The specimen comprised CD4+ T cells sorted from blood, sampled between weeks 36 and 40, from a patient treated with tofacitinib. These receptors all stem from a human donor with alopecia areata.

The chain has TRBV7-2 and TRBJ1-2, with D unresolved. Between the trimmed V and J ends, which lost 5 bases and 4 bases, there was a span of 5 bases. Germline V gene data show CDR1 as SGHTA and CDR2 as FQGNSA. The CDR3 runs to 11 residues. The CDR3 sequence: CASSPSYGYTF. CDR3 DNA sequence: TGTGCCAGCAGCCCATCCTATGGCTACACCTTC.

This clone appeared a few times. The rearrangement links TRBV29-1 to TRBJ2-7, with D possibly matching TRBD2 (6 bases). Germline lookup yields CDR1 SQVTM and CDR2 ANQGSEA. The length of the CDR3 is 13 residues. Trimming shortened V by 5 bases and J by 3 bases, and 14 bases separated the two germline ends. The CDR3 here is CSVMGQGGYEQYF. The CDR3 nucleotides read TGCAGCGTTATGGGTCAGGGAGGCTACGAGCAGTACTTC.

This clone occurred a few times. This sequence joins TRBV11-2 and TRBJ1-4; TRBD1 agrees at 7 bases. CDR3 length: 15 residues. V was clipped by 4 bases and J by 3 bases; unmatched bases: 5. Germline CDR1 is SGHAT and CDR2 is FQNNGV. The CDR3 DNA is TGTGCCAGCAGCTCCACAGGGGCCGCTAATGAAAAACTGTTTTTT. As protein: CASSSTGAANEKLFF.

This clone was seen only a few times. The V call is TRBV29-1, the J call TRBJ2-7; 9 bases fit TRBD2. CDR1 and CDR2 from the germline V gene are SQVTM and ANQGSEA. The CDR3 length is 15 residues. Germline trimming cut 7 bases from V and 1 base from J; bases unmatched to any gene: 11. The CDR3 loop reads CSAVGLAGRSYEQYF. DNA of the CDR3: TGCAGCGCCGTTGGTCTAGCGGGACGATCCTACGAGCAGTACTTC.